The 2 T cell receptor beta chains below come from one sample, sequenced in a study of somatic mutations in cytotoxic T cells in rheumatoid arthritis. TCRdb's copy holds only in-frame clones and misses some; the assay was immunoSEQ multiplex PCR. The sample contains approximately 30,000 clones, around 83% of which appear only once. Sequenced material: CD8+ T cells sorted from blood. The receptors originated from an adult with rheumatoid arthritis.

The chain has TRBV9 and TRBJ1-6; 9 nucleotides match TRBD1. CDR3 length: 16 amino acids. Unmatched junction bases numbered 11, after V lost 3 bases and J lost 10 bases. CDR1 SGDLS and CDR2 YYNGEE come from the germline V gene. CDR3 sequence (DNA): TGTGCCAGCAGCGAACAGTTGGGACAGGGAAAATCACCCCTCCACTTT. This encodes CASSEQLGQGKSPLHF.

The chain uses TRBV6-5 and TRBJ2-1, with a possible D match to TRBD1 (6 bases). Looked up from germline, CDR1 is MNHEY and CDR2 is SVGAGI. This CDR3 has 14 residues. Trimming shortened V by 0 bases and J by 5 bases, and 8 bases separated the two germline ends. The CDR3 protein is CASSYSQGNNEQFF. The CDR3 DNA reads TGTGCCAGCAGTTACTCCCAGGGGAACAATGAGCAGTTCTTC.